The 22 T cell receptor beta chains in this list originate from one sample, sequenced in a study of CD8 T cells in ankylosing spondylitis. From the 5' RACE reads, TCRdb called clonotypes with MiXCR, one entry per CDR3 protein. The table records approximately 300,000 distinct CDR3 sequences, 6.5% to 10% of them present only once. These TCRs are of unknown antigen specificity. The study's findings and limits: A TCR beta motif made of eight highly homologous variants seemed typical of ankylosing spondylitis blood.

Material: blood, either unsorted or a sorted T cell fraction (not recorded which). The receptors shown here come from a male donor with ankylosing spondylitis.

Here the CDR3 DNA reads TGTGCCAGCAGTCTTACGACTAGCGGAATCAATGAGCAGTTCTTC. This sequence encodes CASSLTTSGINEQFF. The rearrangement links TRBV12-3 or TRBV12-4 to TRBJ2-1; 9 bases align to TRBD2. This CDR3 has 15 amino acids. V was pared by 5 bases and J by 6 bases, with 8 bases of the junction left unmatched.

The V gene is TRBV5-5, the J gene TRBJ2-2; unclear D gene. Germline lookup yields CDR1 SGHKS and CDR2 YYEKEE (reference sequence). The CDR3 covers 15 residues. The V and J ends lost 5 bases and 0 bases respectively, with 11 bases between them. Here the CDR3 DNA reads TGTGCCAGCAGTCAACAGCTCGCGAACACCGGGGAGCTGTTTTTT. Encoded protein: CASSQQLANTGELFF.

The chain carries TRBV3-1 and TRBJ2-6; 8 bases are a match to TRBD1. The germline gives CDR1 LGHDT, CDR2 YNNKEL (reference sequence). V shed 4 bases and J 2 bases; nucleotides not matched to a gene: 1. This CDR3 comprises 15 residues. CDR3 amino acids: CASSPDRAGANVLTF. CDR3 sequence (DNA): TGTGCCAGCAGCCCGGACAGGGCTGGGGCCAACGTCCTGACTTTC. The entire variable domain, with the rest obtained from reference TRBV3-1 and TRBJ2-6, is as follows: DTAVSQTPKYLVTQMGNDKSIKCEQNLGHDTMYWYKQDSKKFLKIMFSYNNKELIINETVPNRFSPKSPDKAHLNLHINSLELGDSAVYFCASSPDRAGANVLTFGAGSRLTVL.

This clonotype has only a few counts. The rearrangement links TRBV28 to TRBJ2-7, with D possibly TRBD2 on 5 matching bases. V lost 2 bases and J lost 7, with 15 bases in between. The CDR3 is 14 residues long. Germline CDR1 and CDR2: MDHEN and SYDVKM. This chain's CDR3 is CASSLNSGADEQYF. The CDR3 nucleotides read TGTGCCAGCAGTTTAAACAGCGGAGCGGATGAGCAGTACTTC.

This clonotype occurred many times. The rearrangement joins TRBV12-3 or TRBV12-4 to TRBJ1-2, with D perhaps matching TRBD1 (6 bases). V dropped 5 bases and J dropped 4 bases, with 11 bases sitting between them. This CDR3 is built from 13 residues. The CDR3 here is CASSIGTSYGYTF. CDR3 coding DNA: TGTGCCAGCAGTATTGGGACAAGCTATGGCTACACCTTC.

The J gene is TRBJ2-3, the V gene TRBV6-2 or TRBV6-3, with a weak D call TRBD1 (6 bases). CDR1 and CDR2 (germline): MNHEY, SVGEGT. There are 14 residues in the CDR3. V dropped 5 bases and J dropped 4 bases, with 13 bases sitting between them. CDR3 sequence: CASSPQTGPDTQYF. The CDR3 coding sequence is TGTGCCAGCAGTCCTCAGACAGGCCCAGATACGCAGTATTTT.

The chain has TRBV29-1 and TRBJ1-3; D gene unclear. Germline V gene data show CDR1 as SQVTM and CDR2 as ANQGSEA. Trimming removed 1 base from V and 0 bases from J, with 7 bases in between. This CDR3 has 14 residues. Here the CDR3 DNA reads TGCAGCGTTGAAGTTAACAGCTCTGGAAACACCATATATTTT. It translates to CSVEVNSSGNTIYF.

This clonotype was seen ten or more times. The chain couples TRBV2 to TRBJ2-4; TRBD2 matches at 15 bases. J gave up 12 bases and V 4 bases, and 7 bases lay outside the gene matches. The CDR3 runs 15 residues. The germline CDR1 and CDR2 sequences are SNHLY and FYNNEI. The CDR3 sequence is CASSAGLAGGPGQYF. In nucleotides, the CDR3 is TGTGCCAGCAGTGCCGGACTAGCGGGAGGGCCGGGTCAGTACTTC.

J is TRBJ2-1 and V is TRBV29-1, with 8 positions matching TRBD1. Germline V lookup: CDR1 SQVTM, CDR2 ANQGSEA. This CDR3 has 12 residues. J was trimmed by 7 bases and V by 2 bases; bases with no gene match: 1. CDR3 DNA sequence: TGCAGCGTTGAACACAGGGGGAATGAGCAGTTCTTC. Amino acid sequence: CSVEHRGNEQFF.

The chain has TRBV7-9 and TRBJ2-5; D call uncertain. Between the trimmed V and J ends, which lost 2 bases and 9 bases, there was a span of 10 bases. This CDR3 spans 12 amino acids. Germline V gene sequence: CDR1 SEHNR, CDR2 FQNEAQ (reference sequence). The CDR3 loop reads CASSLRAAAQYF. DNA of the CDR3: TGTGCCAGCAGCTTACGTGCGGCGGCCCAGTACTTC.

J is TRBJ2-7 and V is TRBV27; the match to TRBD2 covers 12 bases. This CDR3 is 14 amino acids long. In germline, CDR1 is MNHEY, CDR2 SMNVEV (reference sequence). V dropped 6 bases and J dropped 5; count of bases not matched to a gene: 5. CDR3 DNA: TGTGCCAGCAGGAAGACTAGCGGGAGCAACGAGCAGTACTTC. Translated, it gives CASRKTSGSNEQYF.

Only a few counts were recorded for this clonotype. The chain uses TRBV9 and TRBJ1-1, with D possibly being TRBD1 (5 bases). Per germline, CDR1 SGDLS and CDR2 YYNGEE. The CDR3 is made up of 13 amino acids. CDR3 region: CAAGQGVNTEAFF. CDR3 nucleotides: TGTGCGGCTGGGCAAGGGGTGAACACTGAAGCTTTCTTT.

The chain uses TRBV12-3 or TRBV12-4 and TRBJ2-1, with D hard to call. V shed 1 base and J shed 0 bases, with 7 bases lying between them. The CDR3 has 15 amino acids. CDR3 region: CASSLGAASYNEQFF. The CDR3 region has the DNA TGTGCCAGCAGTTTAGGGGCTGCCTCCTACAATGAGCAGTTCTTC.

There are a few counts of this clonotype. V and J are TRBV12-5 and TRBJ2-1; D is perhaps TRBD1 (6 bases). V shed 0 bases and J shed 4 bases, with 13 bases lying between them. This CDR3 is built from 16 residues. The germline CDR1 and CDR2 sequences are LGHNT and FRNRAP. CDR3 protein: CASGLVLGQSYNEQFF. The CDR3 DNA reads TGTGCTAGTGGTTTGGTCCTCGGACAGTCATACAATGAGCAGTTCTTC. Full variable domain (rest looked up from reference TRBV12-5 and TRBJ2-1): DARVTQTPRHKVTEMGQEVTMRCQPILGHNTVFWYRQTMMQGLELLAYFRNRAPLDDSGMPKDRFSAEMPDATLATLKIQPSEPRDSAVYFCASGLVLGQSYNEQFFGPGTRLTVL.

Many counts were recorded for this clonotype. The gene calls are TRBV28 and TRBJ1-5; D remains unclear. V was cut by 1 base and J by 9 bases, with 16 bases left in between. Germline V lookup: CDR1 MDHEN, CDR2 SYDVKM. The CDR3 loop spans 15 amino acids. CDR3 amino acids: CASSLFVGSTRPQHF. Here the CDR3 DNA reads TGTGCCAGCAGTTTATTTGTCGGCAGCACACGGCCCCAGCATTTT.

The J gene is TRBJ2-7, the V gene TRBV2, with D perhaps given as TRBD1 or TRBD2 (5 bases each). Trimming took 3 bases from V and 2 from J, leaving 8 bases between them. CDR1 is SNHLY and CDR2 is FYNNEI in the germline V gene. CDR3 length equals 13 residues. The DNA for the CDR3 is TGTGCCAGCAGTGAGAGGGGAACCTACGAGCAGTACTTC. It yields the protein CASSERGTYEQYF.

This clonotype has a single count. The rearrangement joins TRBV7-8 to TRBJ1-4; 11 bases line up with TRBD1. Germline trimming cut 0 bases from V and 7 bases from J; bases unmatched to any gene: 16. Germline assignment: CDR1 SGHVS and CDR2 FQNEAQ. CDR3 length equals 20 residues. This CDR3 is CASSLARTGTGGRGAEKLFF. The CDR3 DNA reads as TGTGCCAGCAGCTTAGCACGAACCGGGACAGGGGGGAGGGGGGCTGAAAAACTGTTTTTT. The complete variable domain, with remaining parts taken from reference TRBV7-8 and TRBJ1-4, reads GAGVSQSPRYKVAKRGQDVALRCDPISGHVSLFWYQQALGQGPEFLTYFQNEAQLDKSGLPSDRFFAERPEGSVSTLKIQRTQQEDSAVYLCASSLARTGTGGRGAEKLFFGSGTQLSVL.

This clonotype was found a few times. The chain employs TRBV6-1 and TRBJ2-2, with TRBD1 as a possible D gene (7 bases). The germline gives CDR1 MNHNS, CDR2 SASEGT. Trimming shortened V by 5 bases and J by 0 bases, and 13 bases separated the two germline ends. The CDR3 totals 16 residues. The CDR3 DNA sequence: TGTGCCAGCAGTAAACAGGGGAGGTCGAACACCGGGGAGCTGTTTTTT. Translating it yields CASSKQGRSNTGELFF.

The V call is TRBV4-2, the J call TRBJ1-3; D gene unclear. Trimming cost V 0 bases and J 4 bases, with 13 bases left between them. This CDR3 has 16 amino acids. The germline V gene encodes CDR1 LGHNA and CDR2 YNFKEQ. CDR3 loop: CASSQDVQRFGNTIYF. The CDR3 DNA sequence: TGTGCCAGCAGCCAAGACGTACAACGCTTCGGAAACACCATATATTTT.

This clonotype showed up just a few times. This chain links TRBV27 with TRBJ2-7; D not certain. CDR1 and CDR2 from the germline V gene are MNHEY and SMNVEV (reference sequence). This CDR3 has 14 amino acids. Trimming removed 4 bases from V and 0 bases from J, with 10 bases in between. The CDR3 sequence: CASSSSWSSYEQYF. In DNA form, the CDR3 reads TGTGCCAGCAGTTCGTCCTGGAGCTCCTACGAGCAGTACTTC.

This CDR3 is CASSLQGTAGNTIYF. The CDR3 DNA sequence: TGTGCCAGCAGTCTACAGGGAACTGCTGGAAACACCATATATTTT. The chain uses TRBV2 and TRBJ1-3; the D gene is possibly TRBD1 (6 bases). CDR3 length equals 15 residues. Germline V lookup: CDR1 SNHLY, CDR2 FYNNEI. Deletions cut 5 bases from V and 2 bases from J, with 13 bases between.

This clonotype has more than one count but fewer than ten. The chain is built from TRBV7-2 and TRBJ2-1, with TRBD2 identical over 10 bases. The CDR3 runs to 16 residues. The ends lost 5 bases at V and 2 bases at J; junction bases unmatched: 6. Germline values: CDR1 SGHTA, CDR2 FQGNSA. Here the CDR3 reads CASSEGLAYTYNEQFF. The CDR3 bases are TGTGCCAGCAGCGAGGGACTAGCGTATACCTACAATGAGCAGTTCTTC.